The TCR beta chain under discussion was sequenced for a study of beta chain features in type 1 diabetes. Findings of the study overall: Shorter TCRB CDR3s, moderately but significantly so, were found in Type 1 diabetes patients in all four CD4+ subsets.

A word on this clone: The target antigen is unknown.

Sequenced material consisted of expressed TCRB transcripts (all of the isolated RNA was reverse transcribed). Clones were read by immunoSEQ multiplex PCR, and TCRdb kept only the in-frame ones, dropping some. The table records 350,000 to 450,000 clones, roughly 12% of them present only once. The CDR3 length is 12 residues. CDR1 and CDR2 (germline): KGHSH, LQKENI. Deletions cut 6 bases from V and 6 bases from J, with 11 bases between. V and J are TRBV18 and TRBJ1-2, with a weak D call TRBD1 (6 bases). This TCR came from a woman under 30 with type 1 diabetes. Sequencing was carried out using naive CD4+ T cells from blood. The CDR3 sequence: CASSRQDHGYTF. The CDR3 nucleotides read TGTGCCAGCTCCCGACAGGATCATGGCTACACCTTC.